This T cell receptor (beta chain) was identified in a study of naive and memory T cell subsets. Overall study results and limits: The RNA method is potentially sensitive to activation and differentiation changes.

V shed 2 bases, J shed 12 bases, and the junction held 10 bases outside the gene matches. CDR1 is LGHNA, CDR2 YNFKEQ, per germline. This CDR3 is 14 amino acids long. Ligated cDNA underwent four rounds of PCR with nested alpha and beta constant region primers and SP2. Reverse transcription of blood and skin TCR RNA was primed at alpha and beta constant regions. TCRdb redid the calling of the UMI-ligation and nested PCR reads with MiXCR, one entry per CDR3 protein. The table shows about 26,000 distinct CDR3 sequences, with about 5.2% occurring only once. The library had UMIs added by 3' ligation of an oligonucleotide to TCR cDNA. Whole blood, 2.5 ml, came from adult healthy volunteers. This clonotype was counted many times. What it recognizes is unknown.

This sequence originates from an adult in good health. This chain uses TRBV4-2 with TRBJ1-1, with 9 positions matching TRBD1. Sequencing input: blood. The CDR3 here is CASSQTGQGSQPFF. CDR3 sequence (DNA): TGTGCCAGCAGCCAAACGGGACAGGGTTCGCAGCCTTTCTTT.